The source of this TCR beta chain is a study of identical twins (dated by TCRdb to 2016 to 2018). Study-level background: To test whether fetal clonotypes persist, the study used deep sequencing on TCR alpha and beta repertoires from monozygotic twins, unrelated adults of various ages, and cord blood. Replicate twin experiments were performed at different times using different library preparation protocols to rule out contamination.

After removal of 6 bases from V and 5 bases from J, the junction retains 7 bases not matched to a gene. Including cysteine and phenylalanine, the CDR3 has 14 amino acids. Only the CDR3 region is kept as DNA, spanning 42 bases read in frame from base 1. In the germline V gene (reference sequence), CDR1 corresponds to MNHEY and CDR2 to SMNVEV. Library method: 5' RACE. Sequenced using an Illumina HiSeq 2000. Template switching added a universal primer binding site, and the final cDNA carried a unique molecular identifier that allowed TCR cDNA molecules to be counted accurately. First-strand cDNA for TCR alpha and beta chains was synthesized from specific primers in the conserved constant-segment region. To control for contamination, each cDNA library was double barcoded with a SMART-Mk sample barcode plus Illumina barcodes. TruSeq adapter sequences, together with Illumina sample barcodes, were added in two successive PCR steps. The Illumina HiSeq platform was used with custom primers to sequence TCR alpha and beta cDNA libraries. Per the original workflow: Raw reads were processed with MiGEC to extract unique molecular identifiers, and MiXCR was used to determine CDR3 positions. Recombination models were inferred per individual with the repgenHMM and IGoR tools using an EM algorithm. Shared clonotypes were analyzed with the tcR package in R, and sharing was normalized by the product of cloneset sizes. To study raw recombination without the effects of thymic and clonal selection, out-of-frame nonproductive sequences were analyzed. TCRdb reanalyzed the raw reads on its own, using fastp at Q25 for trimming and MiXCR for clone calling, and kept in-frame beta chains. Rows with a matching CDR3 protein are joined into one entry that keeps the most common DNA and genes. TCRdb's processing, not the authors', yielded these V and J calls. The sample records a few hundred thousand distinct CDR3 sequences, approximately 9.6% of which are singletons. Around 3% of the sample is taken by the ten largest.

General conclusions and limits of the study: Compared with coincidental sharing between unrelated individuals, out-of-frame TCR alpha sequences shared between twins had an excess of sequences with low generation probability. Fewer insertions were carried by abundant cord blood beta clonotypes; a weaker similar trend was observed in young adult naive repertoires, while no such trend was observed in memory repertoires. Because the same donors could not be followed over many years, the conclusions relied on cross-sectional statistical analysis. A weaker excess of twin sharing was found in beta out-of-frame sequences because the signal-to-noise ratio was lowered by fewer shared sequences. Out-of-frame TCR alpha sharing in monozygotic twins was systematically underestimated by recombination models, whereas sharing between unrelated individuals was in agreement with the recombination models. Invariant T cells such as MAIT and iNKT could partly confound zero-insertion analyses, although diverse VJ usage argued against such confounding for most clonotypes.

This clonotype was seen many times. Its recognized antigen is unknown. No base-level quality is on record; no much larger clone is a single base apart. Every donor in the study was a healthy Caucasian. Three pairs of female monozygotic twins, all aged about 18 to 30 years, were included in the twin cohort. The RNA used for TCR libraries was isolated from peripheral blood mononuclear cells. The sample also formed part of further work on yellow fever vaccine responses in identical twins. The second source states: The T cell response to vaccination in identical twins was reported by the authors to appear partly convergent and partly personalized. The study precisely tracked vaccine-responding T cell clones in identical twins.

The clonotype originates from a woman under 30 in good health. The specimen was PBMCs. The receptor chain draws on TRBV27 and TRBJ2-5; 9 bases in between match TRBD1. DNA sequence: TGTGCCAGCAGCTCGGACAGGGGCGGGGAGACCCAGTACTTC. Its protein product is CASSSDRGGETQYF.